This T cell receptor (beta chain) was documented in a study of cytomegalovirus exposure and HLA in healthy donors. Whole-study results and caveats: Reports described diagnosis of cytomegalovirus status by the classifier as highly specific and sensitive. Presence/absence analyses assumed roughly uniform sequencing depth across donors, which may not hold. Later, an analysis found that common viral pathogens appeared to be linked with several of the most significant clusters.

The CDR3 covers 17 residues. The trim removed 2 bases at V and 7 bases at J, leaving 12 bases unmatched. The germline gives CDR1 MDHEN, CDR2 SYDVKM. PCR employed 60 Vbeta and 13 Jbeta primers. The repertoire was sequenced with immunoSEQ multiplex PCR; TCRdb's copy has only in-frame clones and lacks some. The sample has fewer than 300,000 clones, 80% to 90% seen once. Worth noting for this clone: Its antigen remains unidentified.

The rearrangement links TRBV28 to TRBJ1-4, with 8 bases matching TRBD1. Sequenced: PBMCs. The source of this sequence is a man between 35 and 55 years old in good health and CMV-seropositive. Written as DNA, the CDR3 is TGTGCCAGCAGTTTAAGTTTTAGGGCAGGGGGCCTTGAAAAACTGTTTTTT. Translated: CASSLSFRAGGLEKLFF.